The 15 T cell receptor beta chains below were found in one sample sequenced in a study of CD8+ T cells in alopecia areata. RNA was extracted and reverse transcribed into cDNA as the sequencing template. Clones were sequenced by immunoSEQ multiplex PCR, and TCRdb holds only the in-frame ones, with some missing. The sample includes 200,000 to 250,000 clones, roughly 57% seen only once; the top ten take 0.4% to 0.55%. Sequenced here: CD4+ T cells sorted from blood, sampled at week 0. The source is a human donor with alopecia areata.

This sequence joins TRBV5-6 and TRBJ1-1, with 7 bases lining up with TRBD1. The CDR3 contains 14 residues. The ends lost 2 bases at V and 7 bases at J; junction bases unmatched: 8. CDR1 SGHDT and CDR2 YYEEEE come from the germline V gene. In DNA, the CDR3 is TGTGCCAGCAGCTTCCTAGACAGGGAGGATGAAGCTTTCTTT. Its translation: CASSFLDREDEAFF.

The rearrangement joins TRBV30 to TRBJ1-1, with TRBD1 identical over 8 bases. Germline-derived CDR1 and CDR2 are GTSNPN and SVGIG (reference sequence). CDR3 length: 14 residues. The junction had 8 bases not matched to a gene; V was cut back by 3 bases and J by 5 bases. CDR3 sequence (DNA): TGTGCCTGGAGCCTTTGGACAGGGTGGACTGAAGCTTTCTTT. Translation: CAWSLWTGWTEAFF.

The chain links TRBV15 to TRBJ1-1; weak D call: TRBD1 (5 bases). V lost 0 bases, J lost 5 bases, and 13 bases lay in between. Germline V gene lookup returns CDR1 LNHNV and CDR2 YYDKDF (reference sequence). This CDR3 has 15 residues. The CDR3 DNA reads as TGTGCCACCAGCAGAGAGGGGGGTGGCGGGACTGAAGCTTTCTTT. Translating gives CATSREGGGGTEAFF.

This clone has more than one count but fewer than ten. V gene TRBV7-9 combines with J gene TRBJ2-7, with no clear D. The V end was cut by 1 base, the J end by 3 bases, with 13 bases between. Germline CDR1 is SEHNR and CDR2 is FQNEAQ (reference sequence). The CDR3 is 15 amino acids. The CDR3 nucleotides read TGTGCCAGCAGCTTAGGCTGGGAAACAAGCTACGAGCAGTACTTC. As protein: CASSLGWETSYEQYF. Filled out from reference TRBV7-9 and TRBJ2-7, the complete variable domain reads DTGVSQNPRHKITKRGQNVTFRCDPISEHNRLYWYRQTLGQGPEFLTYFQNEAQLEKSRLLSDRFSAERPKGSFSTLEIQRTEQGDSAMYLCASSLGWETSYEQYFGPGTRLTVT.

The chain is built from TRBV2 and TRBJ2-1, with D unresolved. This CDR3 comprises 12 residues. In germline, CDR1 is SNHLY, CDR2 FYNNEI. Trimming left V 6 bases short and J 5 bases short, with 8 bases between. CDR3 loop: CASRNQNNEQFF. The CDR3 coding sequence is TGTGCCAGCAGAAACCAGAACAATGAGCAGTTCTTC. Together with reference TRBV2 and TRBJ2-1, the CDR3 gives the full variable domain: EPEVTQTPSHQVTQMGQEVILRCVPISNHLYFYWYRQILGQKVEFLVSFYNNEISEKSEIFDDQFSVERPDGSNFTLKIRSTKLEDSAMYFCASRNQNNEQFFGPGTRLTVL.

CDR3 in DNA: TGTGCCACCAGCCAAGATAGACTAGCTACCTACGAGCAGTACTTC. Amino acid sequence: CATSQDRLATYEQYF. The chain links TRBV15 to TRBJ2-7, with 7 bases matching TRBD2. The trim removed 5 bases at V and 2 bases at J, leaving 9 bases unmatched. Germline V gene data show CDR1 as LNHNV and CDR2 as YYDKDF (reference sequence). The CDR3 contains 15 residues.

This clone appeared many times. The chain combines TRBV11-2 with TRBJ2-5, with D possibly matching TRBD2 (6 bases). Germline assignment: CDR1 SGHAT and CDR2 FQNNGV. This CDR3 contains 15 residues. Trimming removed 2 bases from V and 5 bases from J, with 15 bases in between. CDR3 amino acids: CASSLTRLAMETQYF. For the CDR3, the DNA is TGTGCCAGCAGCTTAACTCGGCTAGCGATGGAGACCCAGTACTTC.

This chain links TRBV4-2 with TRBJ2-1; no firm D call. CDR3 length: 14 amino acids. Trimming stripped 1 base from V and 9 bases from J, with 13 bases between. Germline V gene sequence: CDR1 LGHNA, CDR2 YNFKEQ. Written as DNA, the CDR3 is TGTGCCAGCAGCCAAGGGGAAGTTGATGGTGAGCAGTTCTTC. Translating it yields CASSQGEVDGEQFF.

The gene calls are TRBV7-9 and TRBJ2-1; perhaps TRBD2 as D (6 bases). The CDR3 consists of 17 residues. CDR1 is SEHNR, CDR2 FQNEAQ, per germline (reference sequence). Trimming cost V 0 bases and J 1 base, with 13 bases left between them. In nucleotides, the CDR3 is TGTGCCAGCAGCTTAGCTGGGGACTTGTGGTCCTACAATGAGCAGTTCTTC. Translated: CASSLAGDLWSYNEQFF.

V usage is TRBV4-2 and J usage is TRBJ2-6; TRBD2 matches 7 bases. The CDR3 extends over 19 amino acids. In germline, CDR1 is LGHNA, CDR2 YNFKEQ. V lost 0 bases, J lost 0 bases, and 8 bases stayed unmatched. This chain's CDR3 is CASSQEALAISSGANVLTF. The CDR3, as DNA: TGTGCCAGCAGCCAAGAGGCACTAGCGATAAGCTCTGGGGCCAACGTCCTGACTTTC.

This clone was found a few times. The chain has TRBV29-1 and TRBJ1-1; tentative D call: TRBD1 (5 bases). Germline values: CDR1 SQVTM, CDR2 ANQGSEA. V was shortened by 3 bases and J by 11 bases, with 16 bases between the two germline ends. The CDR3 is 12 amino acids. The CDR3 region is CSVDRDDRGAFF. CDR3 nucleotides: TGCAGCGTTGACCGGGACGATCGGGGGGCTTTCTTT.

The rearrangement joins TRBV2 to TRBJ2-2, with D possibly matching TRBD2 (5 bases). Germline CDR1 reads SNHLY; CDR2 reads FYNNEI. The CDR3 is 15 amino acids. Trimming shortened V by 5 bases and J by 2 bases, and 12 bases separated the two germline ends. The CDR3 region is CASSQDYSNTGELFF. CDR3 nucleotide sequence: TGTGCCAGCAGTCAAGACTACTCAAACACCGGGGAGCTGTTTTTT.

V is TRBV5-1 and J is TRBJ2-1, with 10 bases that match TRBD1. The CDR3 has 15 residues. Germline V gene sequence: CDR1 SGHRS, CDR2 YFSETQ. The V and J ends lost 1 base and 4 bases, in that order; junction bases with no gene match: 2. The CDR3 here is CASSLMGQGYNEQFF. As DNA, the CDR3 is TGCGCCAGCAGCTTGATGGGACAGGGGTACAATGAGCAGTTCTTC.

The genes are TRBV27 and TRBJ2-7, with 10 bases that match TRBD2. The junction had 8 bases not matched to a gene; V was cut back by 3 bases and J by 3 bases. Per the germline V gene, CDR1 is MNHEY and CDR2 is SMNVEV (reference sequence). The CDR3 is 16 residues long. The CDR3 loop reads CASSFAPSGSLYEQYF. As DNA, the CDR3 is TGTGCCAGCAGTTTCGCGCCTAGCGGGAGTCTCTACGAGCAGTACTTC.

Details on this clone: This same CDR3 is encoded by further DNA sequences in the sample. V is TRBV30 and J is TRBJ2-2, with a weak D call TRBD2 (5 bases). Trimming removed 3 bases at V and 7 bases at J, with 6 bases between. CDR1 and CDR2 from the germline V gene are GTSNPN and SVGIG (reference sequence). The CDR3 is 11 amino acids. The CDR3 coding sequence is TGTGCCTGGAGCGGGGTCGGGGAGCTGTTTTTT. Its translation: CAWSGVGELFF.